This passage covers 14 T cell receptor beta chains from one sample sequenced in a study of identical twins. In TCRdb, the 5' RACE reads were re-called with MiXCR into one record per CDR3 protein. The sample holds 200,000 to 250,000 distinct CDR3 sequences; approximately 7% are singletons and the top ten take under 4%. These data are also associated with another study on yellow fever vaccine responses in identical twins.

The specimen sequenced was memory (CD45RO+) T cells sorted from blood. These TCRs come from a woman younger than 30 in good health.

In this sample, this clonotype turned up many times. The chain joins TRBV4-1 to TRBJ1-5; D remains unclear. The V end lost 0 bases, the J end lost 3 bases, and 3 bases lay between the germline ends. Germline V gives CDR1 MGHRA, CDR2 YSYEKL. This CDR3 spans 13 amino acids. CDR3 in amino acids: CASSQETNQPQHF. The CDR3 DNA reads as TGCGCCAGCAGCCAAGAAACCAATCAGCCCCAGCATTTT.

This clonotype was counted only a few times. V usage is TRBV3-1 and J usage is TRBJ2-5, with TRBD1 matching 10 bases. Germline trimming cut 4 bases from V and 7 bases from J; bases unmatched to any gene: 9. The CDR3 loop spans 15 amino acids. Germline CDR1 LGHDT, CDR2 YNNKEL (reference sequence). The DNA of the CDR3 is TGTGCCAGCAGCCTTCCGGGACAGGGGAAGGGGACCCAGTACTTC. This translates into CASSLPGQGKGTQYF.

The sample holds a few counts of this clonotype. The rearrangement links TRBV10-3 to TRBJ2-5, with TRBD2 identical over 7 bases. The CDR3 is 14 residues long. The junction had 7 bases not matched to a gene; V was cut back by 8 bases and J by 1 base. CDR1 is ENHRY, CDR2 SYGVKD, per germline. CDR3 sequence (DNA): TGTGCCATCGGGGACGGACTAGGCCAAGAGACCCAGTACTTC. Its translation is CAIGDGLGQETQYF.

This clonotype was picked up a small number of times. This chain links TRBV27 with TRBJ2-2; 7 bases map to TRBD2. This CDR3 is 17 amino acids long. The ends lost 3 bases at V and 1 base at J; junction bases unmatched: 8. Germline V lookup: CDR1 MNHEY, CDR2 SMNVEV (reference sequence). CDR3 residues: CASSFATGGGNTGELFF. CDR3 DNA: TGTGCCAGCAGTTTCGCGACTGGCGGGGGGAACACCGGGGAGCTGTTTTTT.

This clonotype showed up many times. The genes are TRBV12-3 or TRBV12-4 and TRBJ2-1; 8 bases are a match to TRBD2. V shed 5 bases, J shed 7 bases, and the junction held 10 bases outside the gene matches. The length of the CDR3 is 15 residues. The DNA for the CDR3 is TGTGCCAGCAGTCGGGAGGGGGACACACGGAATGAGCAGTTCTTC. Its protein is CASSREGDTRNEQFF.

The chain carries TRBV20-1 and TRBJ1-2, with D tentatively TRBD1 (5 bases). The germline V gene encodes CDR1 DFQATT and CDR2 SNEGSKA (reference sequence). V lost 0 bases and J 8 bases, leaving 7 bases between the germline ends. The CDR3 has 11 amino acids. CDR3 sequence: CSARDKGGYTF. The CDR3 coding sequence is TGCAGTGCTAGAGACAAGGGGGGCTACACCTTC.

The chain employs TRBV5-6 and TRBJ2-7; 8 nucleotides match TRBD2. The CDR3 is 15 amino acids. The J segment lost 5 bases and the V segment lost 1 base, leaving 8 bases of the junction unmatched. Germline V gives CDR1 SGHDT, CDR2 YYEEEE. The CDR3 is CASSLYPSGRHEQYF. CDR3 bases: TGTGCCAGCAGCTTGTACCCCAGCGGGAGACACGAGCAGTACTTC.

This clonotype has a handful of counts. The V gene is TRBV20-1, the J gene TRBJ2-5; 9 nucleotides line up with TRBD2. This CDR3 has 16 amino acids. The trim removed 0 bases at V and 4 bases at J, leaving 9 bases unmatched. The germline V gene encodes CDR1 DFQATT and CDR2 SNEGSKA (reference sequence). In DNA form, the CDR3 reads TGCAGTGCTAGAGAGTCGCTAGCGGGATGGCGAGAGACCCAGTACTTC. Protein: CSARESLAGWRETQYF.

The gene calls are TRBV20-1 and TRBJ2-4, with D uncertain. The ends were cut back, 3 bases at V and 7 bases at J, with 7 bases in the middle. The CDR3 contains 11 residues. Germline lookup yields CDR1 DFQATT and CDR2 SNEGSKA (reference sequence). CDR3 amino acids: CSARAYNIQYF. CDR3 coding DNA: TGCAGTGCTAGGGCGTATAACATTCAGTACTTC.

This clonotype was detected only a few times. The chain couples TRBV7-9 to TRBJ2-1, with D perhaps TRBD2 (7 bases). This CDR3 is 17 amino acids long. From germline, CDR1 is SEHNR and CDR2 FQNEAQ (reference sequence). Deletions cut 4 bases from V and 0 bases from J, with 16 bases between. DNA for the CDR3: TGTGCCAGCAGCTATTCTCTAGGGGGGGACTCCTACAATGAGCAGTTCTTC. It encodes CASSYSLGGDSYNEQFF.

This clonotype has only a few counts. V usage is TRBV5-4 and J usage is TRBJ2-7; perhaps D is TRBD1 or TRBD2 (5 bases each). The germline CDR1 and CDR2 sequences are SGHNT and YYREEE (reference sequence). The CDR3 consists of 16 residues. With 3 bases removed from V and 5 bases from J, the gap between germline ends came to 21 bases. CDR3 DNA: TGTGCCAGCAGCTCCAGCTCCGGGGCCAGCCCTCACGAGCAGTACTTC. Residues: CASSSSSGASPHEQYF.

This clonotype came up many times. CDR3 DNA sequence: TGTGCCAGCAGTGATGGGGGTTATAATTCACCCCTCCACTTT. This gives the protein CASSDGGYNSPLHF. The chain is built from TRBV2 and TRBJ1-6, with D tentatively TRBD1 (5 bases). The CDR3 extends over 14 amino acids. V was shortened by 3 bases and J by 4 bases, with 7 bases between the two germline ends. Germline V gene data show CDR1 as SNHLY and CDR2 as FYNNEI.

J is TRBJ1-2 and V is TRBV12-3 or TRBV12-4; a weak D match, TRBD1 (5 bases). The V end was cut by 5 bases, the J end by 6 bases, with 25 bases between. This CDR3 is 17 amino acids long. CDR3 nucleotides: TGTGCCAGCAGTAAGGACACCCAGTCGGGGTCTATCGATGGCTACACCTTC. Its protein product is CASSKDTQSGSIDGYTF.

A few counts support this clonotype. The J gene is TRBJ2-5, the V gene TRBV7-7, with 8 positions matching TRBD2. The germline CDR1 and CDR2 sequences are SSHAT and FNYEAQ (reference sequence). The CDR3 has 15 amino acids. V shed 5 bases, J shed 5 bases, and the junction held 10 bases outside the gene matches. DNA for the CDR3: TGTGCCAGCAGCATGAAAAGCGGGAGTTGGGAGACCCAGTACTTC. Encoded protein: CASSMKSGSWETQYF.